The 5 T cell receptor beta chains below all came from one sample that was sequenced in a study of shared clonotypes between healthy human individuals. This table comes from immunoSEQ multiplex PCR, and its TCRdb copy is limited to in-frame clones, with some not included. The data contain about 470,000 clones, 79% of them singletons. Sequences were obtained from PBMCs. The receptors originated from a woman aged 40 to 50 in good health. Some clones in this sample may be carry-over from other donors' samples.

The chain has TRBV4-3 and TRBJ1-4, with D possibly being TRBD1 (5 bases). V lost 1 base and J lost 8, with 14 bases in between. This CDR3 region has 15 residues. The germline V gene has CDR1 LGHNA and CDR2 YSLEER. CDR3: CASSQGGRTQEKLFF. CDR3 sequence (DNA): TGCGCCAGCAGCCAAGGGGGCAGGACGCAGGAAAAACTGTTTTTT.

The rearrangement links TRBV27 to TRBJ2-1; TRBD2 matches 7 bases. Germline trimming cut 2 bases from V and 10 bases from J; bases unmatched to any gene: 8. The CDR3 has 14 residues. Germline CDR1 reads MNHEY; CDR2 reads SMNVEV (reference sequence). The CDR3, as DNA: TGTGCCAGCAGTTTAGGCGGGAGTCTAGGGGAGCAGTTCTTC. It is translated as CASSLGGSLGEQFF.

Only one count was recorded for this clone. CDR3 nucleotide sequence: TGCTGTTGTAGGCCAGGCGGCGAGACCCAGTACTTC. Residues: CCCRPGGETQYF. The V call is TRBV29-1, the J call TRBJ2-5; no definite D call. CDR1 SQVTM and CDR2 ANQGSEA come from the germline V gene. This CDR3 region has 12 residues.

This rearrangement joins TRBV19 to TRBJ1-1; TRBD1 aligns across 9 bases. The CDR3 has 14 residues. The V and J ends lost 4 bases and 7 bases, in that order; junction bases with no gene match: 7. Looked up from germline, CDR1 is LNHDA and CDR2 is SQIVND (reference sequence). CDR3 protein: CASSRDRDILEAFF. The CDR3 DNA is TGTGCCAGTAGTAGGGACAGGGACATACTTGAAGCTTTCTTT. The full variable domain, in which reference TRBV19 and TRBJ1-1 provide the parts outside the CDR3, is DGGITQSPKYLFRKEGQNVTLSCEQNLNHDAMYWYRQDPGQGLRLIYYSQIVNDFQKGDIAEGYSVSREKKESFPLTVTSAQKNPTAFYLCASSRDRDILEAFFGQGTRLTVV.

The chain links TRBV7-9 to TRBJ2-3; 8 nucleotides match TRBD2. J was trimmed by 3 bases and V by 2 bases; bases with no gene match: 10. Per germline, CDR1 SEHNR and CDR2 FQNEAQ (reference sequence). This CDR3 has 17 residues. The CDR3: CASSLTRAGEGTDTQYF. CDR3 in DNA: TGTGCCAGCAGCTTAACCCGAGCGGGAGAGGGTACAGATACGCAGTATTTT.